This passage covers 25 T cell receptor beta chains from one sample sequenced in a study of T cells in Graves' hyperthyroidism and ophthalmopathy. Amplification of TCR beta CDR3 regions was performed using RNA transcripts as template. The HTBI primer set served for first-round RT-PCR of the TCR CDR3. MiXCR, applied by TCRdb to the multiplex PCR reads, yields one record per CDR3 protein. This repertoire shows approximately 640,000 distinct CDR3 sequences, 40% to 55% found once; its top ten account for 6.5% to 9%. Source material: peripheral blood or thyroid tissue (not recorded which). All receptors derive from an adult man with Graves' disease, either hyperthyroidism or ophthalmopathy (not recorded which).

The table lists this clonotype with many counts. The V call is TRBV2, the J call TRBJ1-4; D gene ambiguous. CDR1 SNHLY and CDR2 FYNNEI come from the germline V gene. Trimming removed 3 bases from V and 3 bases from J, with 8 bases in between. There are 14 residues in the CDR3. The CDR3: CASSDWQSNEKLFF. CDR3 in DNA: TGTGCCAGCAGTGATTGGCAGTCTAATGAAAAACTGTTTTTT.

The chain is built from TRBV10-1 and TRBJ1-1; D gene uncertain. CDR3 length equals 16 residues. V was clipped by 0 bases and J by 4 bases, with 15 bases between them. Germline CDR1 WNHNN, CDR2 SYGVQD (reference sequence). The CDR3 DNA follows: TGCGCCAGCAGTGAGTCGACGCTAGTTGGGAGCACTGAAGCTTTCTTT. Residues: CASSESTLVGSTEAFF.

V is TRBV25-1 and J is TRBJ1-2, with 7 positions matching TRBD1. The CDR3 has 13 amino acids. The junction had 8 bases not matched to a gene; V was cut back by 7 bases and J by 6 bases. Per germline, CDR1 MGHDK and CDR2 SYGVNS. DNA for the CDR3: TGTGCCAGCAATAATACAGGGACAGATGGCTACACCTTC. Translated: CASNNTGTDGYTF.

The chain couples TRBV7-3 to TRBJ2-7; 8 nucleotides match TRBD1. Looked up from germline, CDR1 is SGHTA and CDR2 is FQGTGA. The CDR3 has 13 amino acids. With V trimmed by 8 bases and J by 4 bases, 7 bases remained unmatched. Here the CDR3 reads CASGPGQGYEQYF. The DNA of the CDR3 is TGTGCCAGCGGCCCAGGACAGGGTTACGAGCAGTACTTC.

The V call is TRBV24-1, the J call TRBJ1-5; 9 nucleotides match TRBD1. Germline-derived CDR1 and CDR2 are KGHDR and SFDVKD. The CDR3 covers 23 residues. J lost 0 bases, V lost 0 bases, and 20 bases had no gene match. The CDR3 loop is CATSDLQMGGQGRQADSNQPQHF. The CDR3 DNA is TGTGCCACCAGTGATTTGCAAATGGGGGGACAGGGACGTCAAGCGGATAGCAATCAGCCCCAGCATTTT.

V gene TRBV7-8 combines with J gene TRBJ1-3; 7 bases align to TRBD1. The CDR3 contains 15 residues. Germline V lookup: CDR1 SGHVS, CDR2 FQNEAQ. V was pared by 5 bases and J by 0 bases, with 4 bases of the junction left unmatched. The CDR3 DNA follows: TGTGCCAGCAGCCAGGGGGACTACTCTGGAAACACCATATATTTT. This translates into CASSQGDYSGNTIYF. The full variable domain, its missing parts supplied by reference TRBV7-8 and TRBJ1-3, is GAGVSQSPRYKVAKRGQDVALRCDPISGHVSLFWYQQALGQGPEFLTYFQNEAQLDKSGLPSDRFFAERPEGSVSTLKIQRTQQEDSAVYLCASSQGDYSGNTIYFGEGSWLTVV.

This clonotype was recorded a few times. The chain couples TRBV7-9 to TRBJ1-2; possible D gene TRBD1, 5 bases. V was trimmed by 2 bases and J by 7 bases, leaving 8 bases between them. Germline CDR1 reads SEHNR; CDR2 reads FQNEAQ (reference sequence). The CDR3 loop spans 12 amino acids. The chain's CDR3 is CASSLQGLGYTF. The CDR3 bases are TGTGCCAGCAGCTTACAGGGCCTTGGCTACACCTTC.

This clonotype was counted only a few times. The chain is built from TRBV6-6 and TRBJ1-6, with D possibly being TRBD1 (5 bases). V lost 5 bases, J lost 14 bases, and 16 bases lay in between. Germline V lookup: CDR1 MNHNY, CDR2 SVGAGI (reference sequence). The length of the CDR3 is 13 residues. CDR3 coding DNA: TGTGCCAGCAGTGAAGCCCCCCCGGGGGCCCTCCACTTT. Encoded protein: CASSEAPPGALHF.

As regards this clonotype: The CDR3 end shows no conserved phenylalanine or tryptophan, and so a read error is likely. The chain carries TRBV5-1 and TRBJ1-1; D is unclear. Germline CDR1 is SGHRS and CDR2 is YFSETQ. The CDR3 loop spans 14 amino acids. Between the trimmed V and J ends, which lost 3 bases and 2 bases, there was a span of 11 bases. CDR3 nucleotides: TGCGCCAGCAGCTCGTCCTGGGATAACACTGAAGCTTTCCTT. Translating it yields CASSSSWDNTEAFL.

V and J are TRBV6-5 and TRBJ2-7; 7 bases map to TRBD1. Germline-derived CDR1 and CDR2 are MNHEY and SVGAGI. The V and J ends lost 6 bases and 2 bases, in that order; junction bases with no gene match: 7. CDR3 length: 14 amino acids. CDR3 region: CASREDRVPYEQYF. The CDR3 DNA is TGTGCCAGCAGGGAAGACAGGGTACCCTACGAGCAGTACTTC.

The genes are TRBV29-1 and TRBJ1-6; D is unresolved. CDR1 SQVTM and CDR2 ANQGSEA come from the germline V gene. The CDR3 is made up of 12 amino acids. The CDR3 here is CSWTDSNSPLHF. CDR3 nucleotides: TGCAGTTGGACGGACTCTAATTCACCCCTCCACTTT. Combining the CDR3 with reference TRBV29-1 and TRBJ1-6 gives the whole variable domain SAVISQKPSRDICQRGTSLTIQCQVDSQVTMMFWYRQQPGQSLTLIATANQGSEATYESGFVIDKFPISRPNLTFSTLTVSNMSPEDSSIYLCSWTDSNSPLHFGNGTRLTVT.

The chain employs TRBV7-3 and TRBJ1-3, with a possible D match to TRBD1 (5 bases). The CDR3 covers 16 residues. Per germline, CDR1 SGHTA and CDR2 FQGTGA. Trimming shortened V by 7 bases and J by 2 bases, and 18 bases separated the two germline ends. The DNA of the CDR3 is TGTGCCAGCACCCCCCCCCGGGCCAGGGCTGGAAACACCATATATTTT. This translates into CASTPPRARAGNTIYF.

The table lists this clonotype with a count of one. The rearrangement links TRBV20-1 to TRBJ1-2; possible D gene TRBD1, 5 bases. V lost 6 bases to trimming and J lost 4 bases, with 15 bases between them. The CDR3 runs 13 residues. Germline loops: CDR1 DFQATT, CDR2 SNEGSKA (reference sequence). CDR3 in DNA: TGCAGTGCCCTAAGAACCGGGGGCTATGGCTACACCTTC. It specifies CSALRTGGYGYTF.

On this clonotype: Given a much more abundant clone one base away, this may be a read error. The CDR3 region has the DNA TGTGCCAGCAGACTCGACAGGGAAGTGCGTGAGCAGTACTTC. This translates into CASRLDREVREQYF. This chain joins TRBV2 and TRBJ2-7; 7 bases match TRBD1. V shed 6 bases, J shed 7 bases, and the junction held 12 bases outside the gene matches. The CDR3 is 14 amino acids. Germline V gene sequence: CDR1 SNHLY, CDR2 FYNNEI. The entire variable domain, with the rest obtained from reference TRBV2 and TRBJ2-7, is as follows: EPEVTQTPSHQVTQMGQEVILRCVPISNHLYFYWYRQILGQKVEFLVSFYNNEISEKSEIFDDQFSVERPDGSNFTLKIRSTKLEDSAMYFCASRLDREVREQYFGPGTRLTVT.

This clonotype was detected ten times or more. The V call is TRBV9, the J call TRBJ2-7; 7 nucleotides align to TRBD2. The V and J ends lost 1 base and 6 bases, in that order; junction bases with no gene match: 7. Germline CDR1 is SGDLS and CDR2 is YYNGEE. This CDR3 contains 14 residues. The CDR3 DNA follows: TGTGCCAGCAGCGTATGGGAGGGTGACCTCGAGCAGTACTTC. Its protein product is CASSVWEGDLEQYF.

The chain recombines TRBV20-1 with TRBJ2-7; 7 nucleotides match TRBD2. CDR3 length equals 13 residues. The germline V gene has CDR1 DFQATT and CDR2 SNEGSKA (reference sequence). Germline trimming cut 5 bases from V and 2 bases from J; bases unmatched to any gene: 6. CDR3 DNA sequence: TGCAGTGCTTCCCCAGGGACTACCTACGAGCAGTACTTC. Translating it yields CSASPGTTYEQYF.

V is TRBV9 and J is TRBJ1-6, with 9 bases matching TRBD1. Per germline, CDR1 SGDLS and CDR2 YYNGEE. J lost 8 bases, V lost 4 bases, and 7 bases had no gene match. The CDR3 loop spans 15 amino acids. In DNA form, the CDR3 reads TGTGCCAGCAGCATGACAGGGGGGCTGGATTCACCCCTCCACTTT. This translates into CASSMTGGLDSPLHF.

V gene TRBV2 combines with J gene TRBJ1-3; TRBD1 agrees at 9 bases. CDR3 length: 14 amino acids. Per the germline V gene, CDR1 is SNHLY and CDR2 is FYNNEI. Unmatched junction bases numbered 6, after V lost 4 bases and J lost 8 bases. CDR3 amino acids: CASSVGTGLDTIYF. CDR3 in DNA: TGTGCCAGCAGTGTTGGGACAGGGCTAGACACCATATATTTT.

This clonotype has only a few counts. DNA for the CDR3: TGTGCCACCAGTGATTTGCCCCACAGACCCTACGAGCAGTACTTC. Translating gives CATSDLPHRPYEQYF. The rearrangement links TRBV24-1 to TRBJ2-7; D is unclear. The CDR3 has 15 amino acids. Germline-derived CDR1 and CDR2 are KGHDR and SFDVKD. Trimming removed 0 bases from V and 2 bases from J, with 10 bases in between.

The rearrangement uses TRBV15 and TRBJ1-2; 7 nucleotides agree with TRBD1. Germline V gene lookup returns CDR1 LNHNV and CDR2 YYDKDF (reference sequence). Trimming removed 4 bases from V and 8 bases from J; junction bases left unmatched: 10. This CDR3 has 14 amino acids. The CDR3 sequence is CATSKTGQSNGYTF. The CDR3 DNA sequence: TGTGCCACCAGCAAGACGGGACAGTCCAACGGCTACACCTTC.

The J gene is TRBJ1-1, the V gene TRBV7-2; no definite D call. The CDR3 is made up of 13 amino acids. Germline assignment: CDR1 SGHTA and CDR2 FQGNSA. Trimming shortened V by 5 bases and J by 5 bases, and 12 bases separated the two germline ends. In DNA form, the CDR3 reads TGTGCCAGCAGCATCCACACGTCGACTGAAGCTTTCTTT. Its translation: CASSIHTSTEAFF.

This clonotype has a count of ten or more. The chain links TRBV20-1 to TRBJ1-2; D call uncertain. V lost 1 base, J lost 4 bases, and 7 bases lay in between. This CDR3 region has 12 residues. CDR1 is DFQATT and CDR2 is SNEGSKA in the germline V gene (reference sequence). The CDR3 bases are TGCAGTGCTAGAGGGGTAGCCTATGGCTACACCTTC. This gives the protein CSARGVAYGYTF.

This rearrangement joins TRBV24-1 to TRBJ2-2; no firm D call. The CDR3 is 13 amino acids. Trimming took 5 bases from V and 6 from J, leaving 9 bases between them. The germline V gene has CDR1 KGHDR and CDR2 SFDVKD. The chain's CDR3 is CATSATGPGELFF. In nucleotides, the CDR3 is TGTGCCACCAGTGCCACGGGCCCCGGGGAGCTGTTTTTT.

This clonotype has more than one count but fewer than ten. The chain joins TRBV7-8 to TRBJ1-5; TRBD1 matches 9 bases. The CDR3 spans 15 residues. V gave up 5 bases and J gave up 3 bases; unmatched junction bases: 5. Germline lookup yields CDR1 SGHVS and CDR2 FQNEAQ. The CDR3 loop reads CASSTGQGFNQPQHF. CDR3 coding DNA: TGTGCCAGCAGCACTGGACAGGGGTTCAATCAGCCCCAGCATTTT.

This clonotype occurred a few times. The CDR3 spells CASSSGQGDSAPLHF. Written as DNA, the CDR3 is TGTGCCAGCAGTTCCGGACAGGGAGATAGTGCACCCCTCCACTTT. The V call is TRBV12-3 or TRBV12-4, the J call TRBJ1-6, with 8 nucleotides matching TRBD1. The CDR3 length is 15 residues. After removal of 4 bases from V and 11 bases from J, the junction contained 10 bases not matched to a gene.